Below are 21 T cell receptor beta chains sequenced from a single sample in a study of PD-L1 blockade in urothelial cancer. Measured with immunoSEQ multiplex PCR; TCRdb has only the in-frame clones, and not every one. The data contain about 82,000 clones, roughly 87% of them singletons. The starting material was PBMCs, obtained around atezolizumab (anti-PD-L1) treatment. The receptors were sampled from a woman in her seventies with urothelial cancer.

The chain carries TRBV11-2 and TRBJ2-3; 8 bases match TRBD2. This CDR3 spans 16 amino acids. After removal of 1 base from V and 0 bases from J, the junction contained 3 bases not matched to a gene. The germline CDR1 and CDR2 sequences are SGHAT and FQNNGV. The CDR3 region is CASSLVPSGSTDTQYF. DNA of the CDR3: TGTGCCAGCAGCTTAGTCCCTAGCGGGAGCACAGATACGCAGTATTTT.

This chain uses TRBV21-1 with TRBJ1-3; the table's D call, TRBD1, was not checked against the DNA. TRBV21-1 is shown as a pseudogene. The CDR3 has 16 amino acids. The CDR3 DNA follows: TGTGCCAGCAGCAAAGGCCGACAGGGTGTCGGAAACACCATATATTTT. Translation gives CASSKGRQGVGNTIYF.

The chain joins TRBV5-1 to TRBJ2-5; a weak D match, TRBD2 (6 bases). The length of the CDR3 is 14 residues. CDR1 is SGHRS and CDR2 is YFSETQ in the germline V gene. V lost 2 bases to trimming and J lost 5 bases, with 13 bases between them. The CDR3 DNA reads as TGCGCCAGCAGCTTTGCGGGGCGCCATGAGACCCAGTACTTC. Its protein product is CASSFAGRHETQYF.

The chain uses TRBV4-1 and TRBJ2-6; D may be TRBD2 (6 bases). CDR1 is MGHRA, CDR2 YSYEKL, per germline. The ends were cut back, 2 bases at V and 4 bases at J, with 21 bases in the middle. The CDR3 runs to 19 residues. The CDR3 region has the DNA TGCGCCAGCAGCCAATCCCCCCCTAGCGCTCCCACCGGGGCCAACGTCCTGACTTTC. Translated, it gives CASSQSPPSAPTGANVLTF.

The chain uses TRBV6-1 and TRBJ2-1; D uncertain. The germline V gene encodes CDR1 MNHNS and CDR2 SASEGT. V was trimmed by 7 bases and J by 7 bases, leaving 8 bases between them. This CDR3 has 11 residues. Here the CDR3 reads CASKTSNEQFF. The CDR3 nucleotides are TGTGCCAGCAAAACATCTAATGAGCAGTTCTTC.

The rearrangement joins TRBV5-1 to TRBJ2-7, with 10 bases lining up with TRBD1. The CDR3 runs 15 residues. In germline, CDR1 is SGHRS, CDR2 YFSETQ. Trimming removed 3 bases from V and 4 bases from J; junction bases left unmatched: 7. Written as DNA, the CDR3 is TGCGCCAGCAGCTCACCCGGGACAGGGGCTTACGAGCAGTACTTC. Amino acid sequence: CASSSPGTGAYEQYF.

The V gene is TRBV6-6, the J gene TRBJ2-5; 12 bases fit TRBD1. The germline gives CDR1 MNHNY, CDR2 SVGAGI (reference sequence). The CDR3 has 16 residues. V trimming: 2 bases; J trimming: 5 bases; junction bases outside the gene matches: 6. CDR3 amino acids: CASSYGDRGRSETQYF. The CDR3 region has the DNA TGTGCCAGCAGTTACGGGGACAGGGGGCGATCTGAGACCCAGTACTTC.

V usage is TRBV6-5 and J usage is TRBJ1-1; D is perhaps TRBD1 (6 bases). Germline V gives CDR1 MNHEY, CDR2 SVGAGI. This CDR3 comprises 15 residues. Trimming took 4 bases from V and 3 from J, leaving 15 bases between them. The CDR3 here is CASSSMGAGDTEAFF. The CDR3 DNA reads TGTGCCAGCAGTTCCATGGGGGCCGGGGACACTGAAGCTTTCTTT.

The V call is TRBV4-3, the J call TRBJ1-1; no clear D gene. The germline V gene encodes CDR1 LGHNA and CDR2 YSLEER. Deletions cut 0 bases from V and 4 bases from J, with 15 bases between. The CDR3 spans 16 residues. The CDR3 DNA is TGCGCCAGCAGCCAAGATCTGAGGGTATTAGGCACTGAAGCTTTCTTT. It codes for CASSQDLRVLGTEAFF.

The chain joins TRBV30 to TRBJ1-1; TRBD1 might be the D (5 bases). Germline V gives CDR1 GTSNPN, CDR2 SVGIG (reference sequence). This CDR3 comprises 22 residues. With 0 bases removed from V and 5 bases from J, the gap between germline ends came to 37 bases. The CDR3 sequence is CAWSVPPGTSLTLWGLQTEAFF. Here the CDR3 DNA reads TGTGCCTGGAGTGTACCACCGGGGACTTCCCTAACATTGTGGGGACTTCAGACTGAAGCTTTCTTT. The whole variable domain, remainder taken from reference TRBV30 and TRBJ1-1, is SQTIHQWPATLVQPVGSPLSLECTVEGTSNPNLYWYRQAAGRGLQLLFYSVGIGQISSEVPQNLSASRPQDRQFILSSKKLLLSDSGFYLCAWSVPPGTSLTLWGLQTEAFFGQGTRLTVV.

This rearrangement joins TRBV7-2 to TRBJ2-1; tentatively, D is TRBD1 (7 bases). Germline CDR1 and CDR2: SGHTA and FQGNSA. This CDR3 has 15 amino acids. V lost 6 bases to trimming and J lost 2 bases, with 14 bases between them. CDR3 DNA sequence: TGTGCCAGCAGAAAGGAGGGGGCACCCTACAATGAGCAGTTCTTC. Its translation is CASRKEGAPYNEQFF.

This chain links TRBV27 with TRBJ1-1, with a possible D match to TRBD1 (5 bases). V was shortened by 5 bases and J by 6 bases, with 16 bases between the two germline ends. The CDR3 is 14 amino acids. CDR1 and CDR2 from the germline V gene are MNHEY and SMNVEV (reference sequence). The CDR3 region is CASSVRGMVAEAFF. The CDR3 coding sequence is TGTGCCAGCAGTGTAAGGGGAATGGTGGCTGAAGCTTTCTTT.

In this sample, this clone turned up once. The chain links TRBV30 to TRBJ2-2; D perhaps matches TRBD2 (6 bases). The CDR3 runs to 14 residues. The germline gives CDR1 GTSNPN, CDR2 SVGIG (reference sequence). V lost 2 bases to trimming and J lost 5 bases, with 12 bases between them. CDR3 in amino acids: CAWSHGGWTGELFF. The CDR3 DNA reads TGTGCCTGGAGTCACGGGGGTTGGACCGGGGAGCTGTTTTTT.

The chain combines TRBV29-1 with TRBJ1-3; D uncertain. The CDR3 covers 14 residues. Trimming pared 3 bases from V and 3 bases from J, leaving 12 bases between. Germline lookup yields CDR1 SQVTM and CDR2 ANQGSEA. CDR3 coding DNA: TGCAGCGTTGATAGGGAGGGAGGTGGAAACACCATATATTTT. It codes for CSVDREGGGNTIYF.

The rearrangement links TRBV4-2 to TRBJ2-1; 10 bases agree with TRBD2. The germline gives CDR1 LGHNA, CDR2 YNFKEQ. CDR3 length: 16 amino acids. The V gene end was trimmed by 0 bases and the J gene end by 4 bases; junction bases not matched to a gene: 3. CDR3 in amino acids: CASSQDTSGTYNEQFF. The DNA of the CDR3 is TGTGCCAGCAGCCAAGATACTAGCGGGACATACAATGAGCAGTTCTTC.

The rearrangement links TRBV4-1 to TRBJ1-2; 7 nucleotides match TRBD1. The CDR3 has 16 residues. Germline assignment: CDR1 MGHRA and CDR2 YSYEKL. V dropped 4 bases and J dropped 6; count of bases not matched to a gene: 14. In nucleotides, the CDR3 is TGCGCCAGCAGCCCCTTCTCCGACAGGGATGGGAATGGCTACACCTTC. This translates into CASSPFSDRDGNGYTF.

This chain uses TRBV4-1 with TRBJ2-5; TRBD1 aligns across 7 bases. In germline, CDR1 is MGHRA, CDR2 YSYEKL. The CDR3 consists of 16 residues. Trimming removed 1 base from V and 2 bases from J; junction bases left unmatched: 7. The CDR3 loop is CASSQVPGQSQETQYF. The CDR3 nucleotides read TGCGCCAGCAGCCAAGTCCCGGGACAGAGTCAAGAGACCCAGTACTTC.

This clone was seen more than once but under ten times. The chain couples TRBV6-6 to TRBJ1-3, with 8 bases that match TRBD1. Trimming removed 6 bases from V and 2 bases from J; junction bases left unmatched: 3. The CDR3 spans 14 residues. CDR1 and CDR2 (germline): MNHNY, SVGAGI (reference sequence). The CDR3 loop is CASSLQGAGNTIYF. CDR3 DNA: TGTGCCAGCAGCCTACAGGGGGCTGGAAACACCATATATTTT.

The V call is TRBV6-6, the J call TRBJ2-7; the D is unclear. Between the trimmed V and J ends, which lost 7 bases and 1 base, there was a span of 11 bases. Germline CDR1 and CDR2: MNHNY and SVGAGI (reference sequence). This CDR3 is built from 13 residues. CDR3 loop: CASTPTSSYEQYF. The CDR3, as DNA: TGTGCCAGCACCCCTACGAGTTCCTACGAGCAGTACTTC.

As to this clone: At one end, the junction sequence differs from germline, possibly due to a read error. J is TRBJ1-3 and V is TRBV6-6, with D possibly matching TRBD1 (6 bases). The germline gives CDR1 MNHNY, CDR2 SVGAGI (reference sequence). CDR3 length: 15 residues. The CDR3 loop is CVSSYGQLSGNTIYF. The CDR3 nucleotides read TGTGTCAGCAGTTACGGACAGCTCTCTGGAAACACCATATATTTT.

The chain carries TRBV5-5 and TRBJ2-6; 11 bases map to TRBD1. J lost 2 bases, V lost 0 bases, and 7 bases had no gene match. Germline values: CDR1 SGHKS, CDR2 YYEKEE (reference sequence). The CDR3 extends over 19 amino acids. The CDR3 sequence: CASSLEDRGPITGANVLTF. Here the CDR3 DNA reads TGTGCCAGCAGCTTGGAGGACAGGGGGCCGATTACTGGGGCCAACGTCCTGACTTTC.